This T cell receptor (beta chain) originates from a study of cytomegalovirus exposure and HLA in healthy donors. The germline CDR1 and CDR2 sequences are KGHSH and LQKENI. The CDR3 extends over 15 amino acids. V shed 3 bases and J 4 bases; nucleotides not matched to a gene: 5. PCR primers comprised 60 Vbeta and 13 Jbeta primers. The repertoire was sequenced with immunoSEQ multiplex PCR; TCRdb's copy has only in-frame clones and lacks some. The top ten clones hold roughly 1.5% of a sample with about 120,000 clones, around 80% of them seen once. Input material: PBMCs. The origin of this receptor is a young woman in good health and CMV-seronegative. The gene calls are TRBV18 and TRBJ2-2, with TRBD2 matching 7 bases. The CDR3 loop reads CASSPWVAGTGELFF. The CDR3 DNA reads as TGTGCCAGCTCACCTTGGGTAGCGGGCACCGGGGAGCTGTTTTTT.